Listed below are T cell receptor beta chains from one sample, sequenced in a study of T cells in Graves' hyperthyroidism and ophthalmopathy. TCRdb independently ran MiXCR on the multiplex PCR reads; one entry per CDR3 protein. The table includes around 420,000 distinct CDR3 sequences, 15% to 19% detected once. Sequencing was done on a sample of blood. Every receptor here comes from a woman under 30 with Graves' hyperthyroidism. Both conserved end residues are trimmed from each CDR3. A clone size is listed for some rows: how often the clone was seen (once, few, many), or a class if it is expanded.

j_call: TRBJ2-3; v_call: TRBV7-8; clone_size: .; cdr3_aa: ASSLEYAGTDTQY
j_call: TRBJ2-5; v_call: TRBV3-2; clone_size: .; cdr3_aa: ASSPPGTKETQY
j_call: TRBJ1-5; v_call: TRBV27; clone_size: many; cdr3_aa: ASSLNTGQPQH
j_call: TRBJ2-1; v_call: TRBV19; clone_size: many; cdr3_aa: ASSSTSGRSSYNEQF
j_call: TRBJ1-5; v_call: TRBV2; clone_size: many; cdr3_aa: ASSGDSLNQPQH
j_call: TRBJ2-1; v_call: TRBV24-1; clone_size: .; cdr3_aa: ATSEGQVRSEQF
j_call: TRBJ2-7; v_call: TRBV6-2/TRBV6-3; clone_size: many; cdr3_aa: ASSYGLAGIYEQY
j_call: TRBJ2-3; v_call: TRBV20-1; clone_size: .; cdr3_aa: SARILAGGADTQY
j_call: TRBJ2-7; v_call: TRBV7-9; clone_size: many; cdr3_aa: ASSVPGNEQY
j_call: TRBJ1-5; v_call: TRBV6-2/TRBV6-3; clone_size: few; cdr3_aa: ASSYGGGRQPQH
j_call: TRBJ2-3; v_call: TRBV7-2; clone_size: many; cdr3_aa: ASSLVLGGSGPDTQY
j_call: TRBJ2-3; v_call: TRBV10-3; clone_size: many; cdr3_aa: AISVRGGGGGNTDTQY
j_call: TRBJ1-2; v_call: TRBV7-9; clone_size: .; cdr3_aa: ASSLGEGLDGYT
j_call: TRBJ1-1; v_call: TRBV5-5; clone_size: many; cdr3_aa: ASSTARTAPGTEAF
j_call: TRBJ2-5; v_call: TRBV20-1; clone_size: .; cdr3_aa: SAFFLSSGVQETQY
j_call: TRBJ1-2; v_call: TRBV28; clone_size: .; cdr3_aa: ASSLSPGGTSGYT
j_call: TRBJ1-5; v_call: TRBV6-1; clone_size: .; cdr3_aa: ASSDLRDRVDQPQH
j_call: TRBJ1-1; v_call: TRBV28; clone_size: many; cdr3_aa: ASRGGGSNTEAF
j_call: TRBJ1-5; v_call: TRBV20-1; clone_size: many; cdr3_aa: SARAYNQPQH
j_call: TRBJ1-3; v_call: TRBV18; clone_size: few; cdr3_aa: ASSRRQSNSGNTIY
j_call: TRBJ2-3; v_call: TRBV24-1; clone_size: .; cdr3_aa: ATSPPREDTQY
j_call: TRBJ1-1; v_call: TRBV2; clone_size: many; cdr3_aa: ASSGPSPQGWNTEAF
j_call: TRBJ2-5; v_call: TRBV5-5; clone_size: .; cdr3_aa: ASSLTSDGEKY
j_call: TRBJ1-1; v_call: TRBV28; clone_size: few; cdr3_aa: ASSWGDTEAF
j_call: TRBJ1-2; v_call: TRBV6-2/TRBV6-3; clone_size: many; cdr3_aa: ASRQGVGGYT
j_call: TRBJ2-7; v_call: TRBV7-9; clone_size: few; cdr3_aa: ASSRVSNPSSYEQY
j_call: TRBJ2-2; v_call: TRBV2; clone_size: many; cdr3_aa: ASIRSGLATGELF
j_call: TRBJ2-1; v_call: TRBV5-4; clone_size: .; cdr3_aa: ASSLSVTLGYNEQF
j_call: TRBJ1-2; v_call: TRBV11-2; clone_size: .; cdr3_aa: ASSLDGWDKTGSDYGYT
j_call: TRBJ2-5; v_call: TRBV24-1; clone_size: few; cdr3_aa: ATSEGWETQY
j_call: TRBJ2-5; v_call: TRBV12-3/TRBV12-4; clone_size: many; cdr3_aa: ASSLARGAETQY
j_call: TRBJ2-1; v_call: TRBV12-3/TRBV12-4; clone_size: .; cdr3_aa: ASRPGPNSYNEQF